The TCR beta chain described here comes from a study of T cells after yellow fever vaccination. This clonotype was seen repeatedly, ten times or more. CDR3 length: 16 residues. Germline V CDR1 and CDR2: LGHDT, YNNKEL (reference sequence). V lost 0 bases to trimming and J lost 1 base, with 12 bases between them. TCRdb reanalysed the 5' RACE reads using MiXCR and keeps one entry per CDR3 protein. The table lists under 600,000 distinct CDR3 sequences, roughly a fifth of them singletons, with roughly a sixth in the top ten. J is TRBJ2-5 and V is TRBV3-1; tentative D call: TRBD2 (5 bases). Sequences were derived from PBMCs, sampled approximately 22 days after the first yellow fever vaccination. The receptor was isolated from a man aged 18 to 30 who received the YFV17D yellow fever vaccine. CDR3 sequence reads: CASSQEGGGLQETQYF. CDR3 coding DNA: TGTGCCAGCAGCCAAGAAGGAGGCGGGCTCCAAGAGACCCAGTACTTC.